This T cell receptor (beta chain) was profiled in a study of T cell clones after liver transplantation. Produced via immunoSEQ multiplex PCR; TCRdb's table is partial and in-frame only. The table lists about 74,000 clones, around 80% of them singletons, with around 0.66% in the top ten. The receptor's source is a human donor who received a liver transplant. This sample comprised CD4+ T cells from blood, obtained before liver transplant.

The CDR3 DNA is TGTGCCAGCAGCACCAGGACAGGGTCAGATACGCAGTATTTT. It yields the protein CASSTRTGSDTQYF. The chain couples TRBV7-2 to TRBJ2-3; 8 bases are a match to TRBD1. Germline V lookup: CDR1 SGHTA, CDR2 FQGNSA. The CDR3 covers 14 residues. V gave up 5 bases and J gave up 4 bases; unmatched junction bases: 5.